Below, 23 T cell receptor beta chains from the same sample are listed, as sequenced in a study of blood T cell repertoires in COVID-19. Repertoires were generated with immunoSEQ multiplex PCR, while TCRdb's copy carries only in-frame clones and drops some. The sample lists about 270,000 clones, approximately 87% seen once, with 9.5% to 15% in the top ten. Sample: peripheral blood. Receptors originate from a woman in her thirties with COVID-19, enrolled during active disease.

The count of this clone is one. The V gene is TRBV2, the J gene TRBJ2-1; no definite D call. The V end was cut by 6 bases, the J end by 5 bases, with 2 bases between. CDR1 is SNHLY and CDR2 is FYNNEI in the germline V gene. This CDR3 has 10 amino acids. CDR3 nucleotide sequence: TGTGCCAGCAGCAACAATGAGCAGTTCTTC. Its translation is CASSNNEQFF.

The CDR3 is CASSFDRGGGGYTF. The CDR3, as DNA: TGCGCCAGCAGCTTTGACAGGGGGGGAGGTGGCTACACCTTC. The chain employs TRBV5-1 and TRBJ1-2, with 9 positions matching TRBD1. Germline values: CDR1 SGHRS, CDR2 YFSETQ. V was clipped by 2 bases and J by 7 bases; unmatched bases: 6. This CDR3 has 14 amino acids.

The chain uses TRBV28 and TRBJ2-1, with 10 nucleotides matching TRBD1. Per the germline V gene, CDR1 is MDHEN and CDR2 is SYDVKM. V shed 5 bases, J shed 4 bases, and the junction held 5 bases outside the gene matches. The CDR3 sequence is 15 residues long. CDR3 sequence (DNA): TGTGCCAGCAGTCCATCGGACAGGGGGTACAATGAGCAGTTCTTC. Translation gives CASSPSDRGYNEQFF.

The chain is built from TRBV19 and TRBJ1-2, with D uncertain. Trimming shortened V by 5 bases and J by 5 bases, and 6 bases separated the two germline ends. The CDR3 is 11 residues long. CDR1 is LNHDA, CDR2 SQIVND, per germline (reference sequence). CDR3 in amino acids: CASSVSYGYTF. The CDR3 region has the DNA TGTGCCAGTAGTGTATCTTATGGCTACACCTTC.

V usage is TRBV3-1 (or the pseudogene TRBV3-2) and J usage is TRBJ2-7; tentative D call: TRBD1 (6 bases). Germline V gene sequence: CDR1 LGHDT, CDR2 YNNKEL (reference sequence). V lost 4 bases and J lost 1, with 11 bases in between. This CDR3 has 14 residues. The CDR3 nucleotides read TGTGCCAGCAGCCCCAACAGGGATTCCTACGAGCAGTACTTC. Its protein product is CASSPNRDSYEQYF.

This chain connects TRBV18 to TRBJ1-6; 9 bases are a match to TRBD1. V lost 3 bases, J lost 7 bases, and 4 bases stayed unmatched. Germline values: CDR1 KGHSH, CDR2 LQKENI. The length of the CDR3 is 15 residues. DNA of the CDR3: TGTGCCAGCTCACCCAGACAGGGGGGGAATTCACCCCTCCACTTT. This encodes CASSPRQGGNSPLHF. The full variable domain, in which reference TRBV18 and TRBJ1-6 provide the parts outside the CDR3, is NAGVMQNPRHLVRRRGQEARLRCSPMKGHSHVYWYRQLPEEGLKFMVYLQKENIIDESGMPKERFSAEFPKEGPSILRIQQVVRGDSAAYFCASSPRQGGNSPLHFGNGTRLTVT.

The chain employs TRBV3-1 (or the pseudogene TRBV3-2) and TRBJ2-7; 7 nucleotides agree with TRBD1. CDR3 size: 16 residues. V shed 1 base, J shed 0 bases, and the junction held 6 bases outside the gene matches. Germline V gene lookup returns CDR1 LGHDT and CDR2 YNNKEL (reference sequence). The CDR3 DNA sequence: TGTGCCAGCAGCCAAGTTATCAGGGACAGCTCCTACGAGCAGTACTTC. This gives the protein CASSQVIRDSSYEQYF.

This chain uses TRBV24-1 with TRBJ1-5; the D gene is possibly TRBD1 (5 bases). V was clipped by 9 bases and J by 5 bases, with 16 bases between them. Germline-derived CDR1 and CDR2 are KGHDR and SFDVKD. The CDR3 runs to 14 residues. The CDR3 reads CATLLGGFDQPQHF. CDR3 coding DNA: TGTGCCACCCTATTGGGGGGGTTTGATCAGCCCCAGCATTTT.

This chain links TRBV15 with TRBJ2-3; perhaps TRBD1 as D (6 bases). The V gene's germline CDR1 is LNHNV and CDR2 YYDKDF (reference sequence). CDR3 size: 15 residues. Trimming left V 1 base short and J 3 bases short, with 11 bases between. The CDR3 reads CATSRAGVMTDTQYF. In DNA form, the CDR3 reads TGTGCCACCAGCAGAGCAGGGGTGATGACAGATACGCAGTATTTT.

J is TRBJ1-5 and V is TRBV19; D is perhaps TRBD1 (5 bases). The germline gives CDR1 LNHDA, CDR2 SQIVND (reference sequence). V gave up 1 base and J gave up 4 bases, with 8 bases separating them. CDR3 length: 14 residues. The DNA for the CDR3 is TGTGCCAGTAGTATAGGACAGTCAAATCAGCCCCAGCATTTT. This encodes CASSIGQSNQPQHF.

The CDR3 DNA follows: TGTGCCAGCAGCTGGGACAGGGGGCCCGACGAGCAGTACTTC. Translated: CASSWDRGPDEQYF. The chain is built from TRBV5-4 and TRBJ2-7; 12 bases are shared with TRBD1. CDR3 length: 14 residues. V trimming: 3 bases; J trimming: 5 bases; junction bases outside the gene matches: 3. Germline CDR1 reads SGHNT; CDR2 reads YYREEE (reference sequence).

This chain links TRBV6-5 with TRBJ2-1, with 9 bases fitting TRBD2. The V gene end was trimmed by 6 bases and the J gene end by 8 bases; junction bases not matched to a gene: 11. Germline V lookup: CDR1 MNHEY, CDR2 SVGAGI. This CDR3 is 15 amino acids long. Written as DNA, the CDR3 is TGTGCCAGCAGAAGGGTGCGGGGGGGCTGGGATGAGCAGTTCTTC. It codes for CASRRVRGGWDEQFF.

The genes are TRBV19 and TRBJ1-5, with no clear D. This CDR3 has 17 amino acids. The V and J ends lost 3 bases and 3 bases respectively, with 18 bases between them. The germline V gene encodes CDR1 LNHDA and CDR2 SQIVND (reference sequence). CDR3 sequence reads: CASSIEGSSPFNQPQHF. CDR3 nucleotide sequence: TGTGCCAGTAGTATCGAGGGCAGCAGCCCTTTCAATCAGCCCCAGCATTTT.

The chain links TRBV24-1 to TRBJ2-1; 10 nucleotides align to TRBD1. This CDR3 has 17 residues. Germline V lookup: CDR1 KGHDR, CDR2 SFDVKD. V was clipped by 1 base and J by 6 bases; unmatched bases: 8. This CDR3 is CATSDFAGTGVVNEQFF. CDR3 coding DNA: TGTGCCACCAGTGATTTTGCCGGGACAGGGGTAGTCAATGAGCAGTTCTTC.

With respect to this clone: The sample holds other DNA sequences that translate to the same CDR3. The gene calls are TRBV29-1 and TRBJ2-7, with 7 positions matching TRBD1. V trimming: 4 bases; J trimming: 2 bases; junction bases outside the gene matches: 5. The CDR3 extends over 13 amino acids. CDR1 and CDR2 (germline): SQVTM, ANQGSEA. The CDR3 loop reads CSVGRGLTYEQYF. In DNA, the CDR3 is TGCAGCGTTGGCAGGGGGTTAACCTACGAGCAGTACTTC.

The chain combines TRBV5-6 with TRBJ2-1; a possible D gene is TRBD1 (5 bases). The CDR3 runs to 12 residues. Trimming cost V 5 bases and J 4 bases, with 7 bases left between them. CDR1 is SGHDT, CDR2 YYEEEE, per germline. The CDR3 bases are TGTGCCAGCAGACAGGCATACAATGAGCAGTTCTTC. Protein product: CASRQAYNEQFF.

This chain uses TRBV28 with TRBJ1-2, with 7 positions matching TRBD1. With V trimmed by 6 bases and J by 6 bases, 7 bases remained unmatched. Looked up from germline, CDR1 is MDHEN and CDR2 is SYDVKM. The CDR3 sequence is 13 residues long. The CDR3 nucleotides read TGTGCCAGCAGCAACCGACAGGGCAATGGCTACACCTTC. As protein: CASSNRQGNGYTF.

The chain has TRBV2 and TRBJ2-6; D is possibly TRBD1 (5 bases). CDR1 SNHLY and CDR2 FYNNEI come from the germline V gene. The CDR3 loop spans 17 amino acids. V lost 5 bases and J 1 base, leaving 15 bases between the germline ends. The CDR3 spells CASSKNLQASGANVLTF. The CDR3 DNA reads TGTGCCAGCAGTAAGAACTTACAGGCTTCTGGGGCCAACGTCCTGACTTTC.

This clone occurred a few times. The V gene is TRBV5-1, the J gene TRBJ1-1; TRBD1 aligns across 7 bases. Trimming removed 7 bases from V and 8 bases from J; junction bases left unmatched: 5. The CDR3 contains 11 residues. CDR1 is SGHRS and CDR2 is YFSETQ in the germline V gene. In DNA, the CDR3 is TGCGCCAGCCGGAGGGGGCCCGAAGCTTTCTTT. Its translation is CASRRGPEAFF.

This chain links TRBV11-2 with TRBJ2-5, with 7 bases aligning to TRBD2. Trimming took 6 bases from V and 5 from J; bases not matched to a gene: 3. The CDR3 is 12 residues long. Germline V lookup: CDR1 SGHAT, CDR2 FQNNGV. This CDR3 is CASRGDYETQYF. Here the CDR3 DNA reads TGTGCCAGCAGGGGGGACTATGAGACCCAGTACTTC.

The CDR3 reads CASSFEETQYF. CDR3 bases: TGTGCCAGCAGCTTTGAGGAGACCCAGTACTTC. V gene TRBV11-2 combines with J gene TRBJ2-5; D is undetermined. The germline gives CDR1 SGHAT, CDR2 FQNNGV. Trimming removed 3 bases from V and 5 bases from J, with 4 bases in between. The CDR3 loop spans 11 amino acids.

CDR3 sequence reads: CASSSSGGVADTQYF. The CDR3 DNA is TGTGCCAGCAGTTCTAGCGGGGGGGTAGCAGATACGCAGTATTTT. The V call is TRBV7-6, the J call TRBJ2-3, with 12 bases identical to TRBD2. Unmatched junction bases numbered 5, after V lost 6 bases and J lost 4 bases. Germline assignment: CDR1 SGHVS and CDR2 FNYEAQ. The CDR3 length is 15 residues.

The V and J genes are TRBV15 and TRBJ1-1; D perhaps matches TRBD1 (6 bases). The V gene's germline CDR1 is LNHNV and CDR2 YYDKDF (reference sequence). Deletions cut 1 base from V and 4 bases from J, with 16 bases between. This CDR3 contains 16 residues. The CDR3 DNA is TGTGCCACCAGCAGAGGAAGGAACAGGGCGGGCACTGAAGCTTTCTTT. Translated, it gives CATSRGRNRAGTEAFF.